This TCR beta chain was profiled in a study of blood T cell repertoires in COVID-19. Study as a whole: The origin of the acute and convalescent COVID-19 samples was the United States, Italy and Spain. From T cells, B-cell-depleted T cells, or PBMCs came the material, which was cDNA or gDNA.

Germline V gene lookup returns CDR1 MNHEY and CDR2 SVGAGI. The J segment lost 7 bases and the V segment lost 2 bases, leaving 5 bases of the junction unmatched. CDR3 size: 16 residues. Original methodology: Reference gene primer amplification gave estimated nucleated cell counts. Repertoires were generated with immunoSEQ multiplex PCR, while TCRdb's copy carries only in-frame clones and drops some. That table gives V, J and clone size, and the DNA gave D and trimming. The sample consists of fewer than 250,000 clones, around nine tenths of them appearing once. The source of this sequence is a man aged 60 to 69 with acute or convalescent COVID-19. J is TRBJ2-2 and V is TRBV6-5; 12 nucleotides match TRBD1. Material for sequencing was peripheral blood. CDR3 coding DNA: TGTGCCAGCAGTTACCGGGACAGGGGGCAAGGCGGGGAGCTGTTTTTT. Protein product: CASSYRDRGQGGELFF.